A selection of T cell receptor beta chains follows, all from one sample in a study of follicular helper T cells after annual influenza vaccination. Clones were sequenced by immunoSEQ multiplex PCR, and TCRdb holds only the in-frame ones, with some missing. The sample yields about 10,000 clones, about 82% seen once. This sample comprised CXCR5+ CD38- circulating T follicular helper cells from blood, obtained 7 days after influenza vaccination. These receptors all come from an adult who received the influenza vaccine. The CDR3 runs from the conserved cysteine through the conserved F or W. Fields, in order: clone size, CDR3 length, V gene, J gene, D gene, CDR3 protein, CDR3 DNA. The D gene is left open where the match is weak. For some rows the clone size is stated as once, few or many, or as a class when expanded; others skip it.

-,15,TRBV5-1,TRBJ1-1,TRBD1,CASSRGQGANTEAFF,TGCGCCAGCAGCCGTGGGCAGGGGGCGAACACTGAAGCTTTCTTT
-,13,TRBV6-5,TRBJ1-1,-,CASSRIRNTEAFF,TGTGCCAGCAGCCGGATCCGCAACACTGAAGCTTTCTTT
-,17,TRBV5-1,TRBJ2-3,TRBD2,CASSLAPTGGAPDTQYF,TGCGCCAGCAGCTTGGCCCCTACCGGGGGGGCCCCAGATACGCAGTATTTT
-,13,TRBV18,TRBJ1-2,TRBD1,CASSQTGEDGYTF,TGTGCCAGCTCACAGACAGGGGAGGATGGCTACACCTTC
-,13,TRBV18,TRBJ2-3,-,CASSPEGLGTQYF,TGTGCCAGCTCACCCGAAGGGCTAGGTACGCAGTATTTT
-,15,TRBV14,TRBJ1-3,-,CASSLFLDSGNTIYF,TGTGCCAGCAGCCTTTTTCTGGACTCTGGAAACACCATATATTTT
-,17,TRBV18,TRBJ1-3,-,CASSPGAWTPSGNTIYF,TGTGCCAGCTCACCAGGAGCTTGGACACCATCTGGAAACACCATATATTTT
-,18,TRBV11-2,TRBJ2-3,TRBD1,CASSLGDRGGLFPDTQYF,TGTGCCAGCAGCTTGGGGGACCGAGGGGGCCTTTTCCCAGATACGCAGTATTTT
-,14,TRBV11-2,TRBJ2-7,-,CASSLKQGPGEQYF,TGTGCCAGCAGCCTCAAACAGGGTCCGGGCGAGCAGTACTTC
-,14,TRBV2,TRBJ2-3,-,CASSGQVNTDTQYF,TGTGCCAGCAGTGGGCAGGTGAACACAGATACGCAGTATTTT
-,13,TRBV18,TRBJ2-7,-,CASSPNRDYEQYF,TGTGCCAGCTCACCGAACAGGGACTACGAGCAGTACTTC
-,13,TRBV6-1,TRBJ1-3,-,CASSEGGGNTIYF,TGTGCCAGCAGTGAAGGGGGGGGAAACACCATATATTTT
once,13,TRBV7-8,TRBJ1-2,TRBD1,CASSPQGTYGYTF,TGTGCCAGCAGTCCACAGGGGACCTATGGCTACACCTTC
few,13,TRBV2,TRBJ1-5,-,CASVAYSNQPQHF,TGTGCCAGCGTAGCTTATAGCAATCAGCCCCAGCATTTT
-,12,TRBV6-5,TRBJ1-2,TRBD1,CASSFGQAGYTF,TGTGCCAGCAGTTTCGGACAGGCCGGCTACACCTTC
-,12,TRBV28,TRBJ2-1,-,CASSRHANEQFF,TGTGCCAGCAGTCGACATGCGAATGAGCAGTTCTTC
-,13,TRBV19,TRBJ2-2,-,CASFNRDTGELFF,TGTGCCAGCTTTAACAGGGACACCGGGGAGCTGTTTTTT
few,12,TRBV2,TRBJ1-2,-,CASTGPQGGYTF,TGTGCCAGCACCGGGCCCCAAGGAGGCTACACCTTC
-,12,TRBV25-1,TRBJ2-3,-,CASGRGTDTQYF,TGTGCCAGCGGTCGAGGGACAGATACGCAGTATTTT
-,15,TRBV15,TRBJ1-5,TRBD1,CATSLTTGGGQPQHF,TGTGCCACCAGCTTAACCACAGGGGGCGGTCAGCCCCAGCATTTT
-,16,TRBV5-1,TRBJ2-2,-,CASSPRLVGLAGELFF,TGCGCCAGCAGCCCGCGGTTGGTAGGGCTAGCCGGGGAGCTGTTTTTT
few,15,TRBV6-1,TRBJ1-1,-,CASSESPGFGTEAFF,TGTGCCAGCAGTGAATCGCCAGGGTTCGGCACTGAAGCTTTCTTT
-,16,TRBV29-1,TRBJ2-3,-,CSVEDLPRDSTDTQYF,TGCAGCGTTGAAGATTTACCGAGAGATAGCACAGATACGCAGTATTTT
-,15,TRBV7-6,TRBJ2-2,-,CASSLQGYNTGELFF,TGTGCCAGCAGCTTGCAGGGTTATAACACCGGGGAGCTGTTTTTT
-,14,TRBV5-6,TRBJ2-7,-,CASHFTGHSYEQYF,TGTGCCAGTCATTTTACCGGGCACTCCTACGAGCAGTACTTC
-,14,TRBV19,TRBJ2-3,-,CASSIDGNTDTQYF,TGTGCCAGTAGTATAGACGGAAACACAGATACGCAGTATTTT
few,16,TRBV2,TRBJ1-6,TRBD1,CASRSEGQGRNSPLHF,TGTGCCAGCAGGTCTGAGGGACAGGGGCGGAATTCACCCCTCCACTTT
few,15,TRBV9,TRBJ1-1,TRBD1,CASSDRQGLSTEAFF,TGTGCCAGCAGCGACCGACAGGGACTGAGCACTGAAGCTTTCTTT
-,15,TRBV5-1,TRBJ1-1,TRBD1,CASSLSTGGLTEAFF,TGCGCCAGCAGCTTGTCGACAGGGGGCCTCACTGAAGCTTTCTTT
-,12,TRBV18,TRBJ2-1,-,CASSPVRGEQFF,TGTGCCAGCTCACCGGTCCGGGGGGAGCAGTTCTTC
-,18,TRBV7-2,TRBJ2-7,TRBD2,CASSLGTSGGRRGHEQYF,TGTGCCAGCAGCTTGGGGACTAGCGGGGGCCGTCGTGGTCACGAGCAGTACTTC
-,16,TRBV7-8,TRBJ2-7,-,CASSFGRVSGDNEQYF,TGTGCCAGCAGCTTCGGGCGGGTTTCAGGGGATAACGAGCAGTACTTC
few,15,TRBV18,TRBJ2-6,-,CASSQRNSGANVLTF,TGTGCCAGCTCGCAGAGAAACTCTGGGGCCAACGTCCTGACTTTC
-,15,TRBV12-2,TRBJ1-2,-,CASRLGGTGVYGYTF,TGTGCAAGTCGCCTGGGGGGCACTGGGGTTTATGGCTACACCTTC
-,14,TRBV6-6,TRBJ2-7,TRBD1,CASSYRDRDYEQYF,TGTGCCAGCAGTTATCGGGACAGGGACTACGAGCAGTACTTC
once,14,TRBV5-1,TRBJ1-1,TRBD1,CASSLDGQGTEAFF,TGCGCCAGCAGCTTGGACGGACAGGGGACTGAAGCTTTCTTT
-,13,TRBV28,TRBJ1-1,-,CASSRANLAEAFF,TGTGCCAGCAGTCGGGCGAACCTGGCTGAAGCTTTCTTT
-,13,TRBV11-2,TRBJ1-4,-,CASSLAGQEKLFF,TGTGCCAGCAGCTTAGCCGGACAAGAAAAACTGTTTTTT
-,12,TRBV11-2,TRBJ2-7,-,CASSFVQYEQYF,TGTGCCAGCAGCTTCGTCCAGTACGAGCAGTACTTC
once,16,TRBV7-9,TRBJ2-3,TRBD1,CASSSRDRDYTDTQYF,TGTGCCAGCAGCTCAAGGGACAGGGACTACACAGATACGCAGTATTTT